One and the same sample provided the 19 T cell receptor beta chains below, sequenced in a study of blood T cell repertoires in COVID-19. The table came from immunoSEQ multiplex PCR; TCRdb's copy has only in-frame clones and leaves some out. The sample shows 400,000 to 550,000 clones, roughly 87% of them seen only once. Material for sequencing was PBMCs or T cells enriched from blood (not recorded which). The receptors originated from a woman aged 18-29 years with acute COVID-19.

V usage is TRBV6-2 or TRBV6-3 and J usage is TRBJ2-2; TRBD1 agrees at 7 bases. V lost 6 bases and J lost 5; bases outside the gene matches: 9. CDR3 length: 15 residues. Germline CDR1 MNHEY, CDR2 SVGEGT. The CDR3 DNA sequence: TGTGCCAGCAGCGGACAGGACCGAACGACCGGGGAGCTGTTTTTT. As protein: CASSGQDRTTGELFF.

This chain joins TRBV7-9 and TRBJ2-5, with 10 bases fitting TRBD2. Germline values: CDR1 SEHNR, CDR2 FQNEAQ (reference sequence). CDR3 length: 15 amino acids. The trim removed 2 bases at V and 4 bases at J, leaving 4 bases unmatched. CDR3 bases: TGTGCCAGCAGCTTACGAGCGGGGGGGCGAGAGACCCAGTACTTC. Encoded protein: CASSLRAGGRETQYF.

The chain is built from TRBV11-2 and TRBJ1-2; TRBD1 matches at 7 bases. The CDR3 spans 14 residues. CDR1 and CDR2 (germline): SGHAT, FQNNGV. J was trimmed by 7 bases and V by 5 bases; bases with no gene match: 10. The CDR3 nucleotides are TGTGCCAGCAGCCCGATAGACAGGGAAGGTGGCTACACCTTC. As protein: CASSPIDREGGYTF.

The chain recombines TRBV18 with TRBJ2-5, with TRBD1 as a possible D gene (6 bases). V lost 6 bases and J lost 3, with 20 bases in between. Germline V lookup: CDR1 KGHSH, CDR2 LQKENI. This CDR3 is built from 16 residues. CDR3 amino acids: CASSPRGGQLKETQYF. The CDR3 nucleotides are TGTGCCAGCTCTCCAAGAGGGGGACAACTTAAAGAGACCCAGTACTTC.

The genes are TRBV28 and TRBJ1-2; D unclear. Trimming took off 5 bases at V and 0 bases at J, with 10 bases between the two ends. This CDR3 region has 14 residues. Germline V gene lookup returns CDR1 MDHEN and CDR2 SYDVKM. The CDR3 sequence: CASSPPAANYGYTF. The DNA of the CDR3 is TGTGCCAGCAGTCCCCCCGCGGCTAACTATGGCTACACCTTC.

The V gene is TRBV27, the J gene TRBJ1-5, with a tentative D call TRBD1 (5 bases). CDR1 is MNHEY, CDR2 SMNVEV, per germline (reference sequence). This CDR3 has 13 amino acids. V was pared by 6 bases and J by 4 bases, with 10 bases between. The CDR3 protein is CASRYKGNQPQHF. CDR3 in DNA: TGTGCCAGCAGATATAAGGGGAATCAGCCCCAGCATTTT.

This clone was recorded once. The chain is built from TRBV2 and TRBJ1-6, with D possibly matching TRBD1 (5 bases). The length of the CDR3 is 13 residues. Looked up from germline, CDR1 is SNHLY and CDR2 is FYNNEI. Trimming shortened V by 4 bases and J by 7 bases, and 8 bases separated the two germline ends. Written as DNA, the CDR3 is TGTGCCAGCAGTGGGACACCAAATTCACCCCTCCACTTT. Translated, it gives CASSGTPNSPLHF.

The CDR3 coding sequence is TGTGCCAGCAGCCCCGGCTATGGCTACACCTTC. Translation gives CASSPGYGYTF. The V gene is TRBV5-4, the J gene TRBJ1-2; D not certain. The V gene's germline CDR1 is SGHNT and CDR2 YYREEE (reference sequence). The ends were cut back, 4 bases at V and 4 bases at J, with 5 bases in the middle. This CDR3 spans 11 amino acids.

The V and J genes are TRBV29-1 and TRBJ2-4; the match to TRBD2 covers 8 bases. V dropped 8 bases and J dropped 5; count of bases not matched to a gene: 11. The CDR3 sequence is 14 residues long. In germline, CDR1 is SQVTM, CDR2 ANQGSEA. The CDR3 reads CSPSPSGGENIQYF. The CDR3 coding sequence is TGCAGCCCTTCTCCTTCGGGGGGGGAAAACATTCAGTACTTC.

This clone came up a few times. The chain links TRBV5-1 to TRBJ1-2, with TRBD1 as a possible D gene (5 bases). This CDR3 has 12 residues. V was pared by 5 bases and J by 4 bases, with 9 bases between. Germline lookup yields CDR1 SGHRS and CDR2 YFSETQ. The CDR3 nucleotides are TGCGCCAGCAGGACAGAACTCTATGGCTACACCTTC. This encodes CASRTELYGYTF.

The chain couples TRBV5-6 to TRBJ1-5, with D possibly TRBD1 on 6 matching bases. V dropped 2 bases and J dropped 3 bases, with 9 bases sitting between them. The CDR3 has 14 residues. Germline values: CDR1 SGHDT, CDR2 YYEEEE. The CDR3 sequence is CASSLQGINQPQHF. CDR3 bases: TGTGCCAGCAGCTTACAGGGTATCAATCAGCCCCAGCATTTT.

This clone was found a few times. This chain joins TRBV14 and TRBJ2-7; D is ambiguous. V was clipped by 5 bases and J by 3 bases, with 5 bases between them. In germline, CDR1 is SGHDN, CDR2 FVKESK. The CDR3 has 11 amino acids. CDR3 DNA sequence: TGTGCCAGCAGCTCTTACTACGAGCAGTACTTC. Encoded protein: CASSSYYEQYF.

V gene TRBV7-8 combines with J gene TRBJ1-1, with D maybe TRBD1 (6 bases). Deletions cut 0 bases from V and 0 bases from J, with 11 bases between. This CDR3 spans 16 amino acids. Per germline, CDR1 SGHVS and CDR2 FQNEAQ. The CDR3 reads CASSLAGGRMNTEAFF. CDR3 nucleotides: TGTGCCAGCAGCTTAGCGGGGGGGCGGATGAACACTGAAGCTTTCTTT.

The chain combines TRBV21-1 with TRBJ2-1; TRBD2, the table's D call, was not compared with the DNA. TRBV21-1 has pseudogene status. CDR3 length: 17 residues. CDR3 in amino acids: CASSKGRGGGSYNEQFF. The DNA for the CDR3 is TGTGCCAGCAGCAAAGGACGTGGCGGGGGGTCCTACAATGAGCAGTTCTTC.

The chain employs TRBV2 and TRBJ1-3; perhaps TRBD1 as D (5 bases). Per the germline V gene, CDR1 is SNHLY and CDR2 is FYNNEI. Trimming pared 0 bases from V and 2 bases from J, leaving 8 bases between. This CDR3 region has 15 residues. The CDR3 reads CASSEAGVAGNTIYF. The CDR3 coding sequence is TGTGCCAGCAGTGAAGCAGGGGTCGCTGGAAACACCATATATTTT.

CDR3 in amino acids: CASSQQPWDSISYEQYF. The CDR3 region has the DNA TGTGCCAGCAGCCAACAACCCTGGGACAGCATCTCCTACGAGCAGTACTTC. The J gene is TRBJ2-7, the V gene TRBV14; 7 positions match TRBD1. The CDR3 spans 17 residues. V was clipped by 2 bases and J by 0 bases; unmatched bases: 10. Germline V gene sequence: CDR1 SGHDN, CDR2 FVKESK.

The rearrangement joins TRBV7-9 to TRBJ1-5, with no clear D. The CDR3 runs to 12 residues. V shed 0 bases and J shed 5 bases, with 2 bases lying between them. CDR1 SEHNR and CDR2 FQNEAQ come from the germline V gene (reference sequence). CDR3 sequence (DNA): TGTGCCAGCAGCTTAGCCTATCAGCCCCAGCATTTT. As protein: CASSLAYQPQHF.

The CDR3 spells CASRDRDDSPLHF. CDR3 nucleotide sequence: TGTGCCAGCAGGGACAGGGATGATTCACCCCTCCACTTT. The chain is built from TRBV6-5 and TRBJ1-6; 8 bases are a match to TRBD1. In germline, CDR1 is MNHEY, CDR2 SVGAGI. V trimming: 6 bases; J trimming: 8 bases; junction bases outside the gene matches: 3. The CDR3 is made up of 13 amino acids.

This clone was picked up one time. The chain couples TRBV3-1 (or the pseudogene TRBV3-2) to TRBJ1-5; D is unresolved. The CDR3 loop spans 15 amino acids. Per germline, CDR1 LGHDT and CDR2 YNNKEL (reference sequence). V lost 1 base, J lost 4 bases, and 11 bases lay in between. The CDR3 here is CASSQGGIRNQPQHF. DNA for the CDR3: TGTGCCAGCAGCCAAGGAGGGATCAGAAATCAGCCCCAGCATTTT.